This T cell receptor (beta chain) was retrieved from a study of blood T cell repertoires in COVID-19. V gave up 5 bases and J gave up 2 bases; unmatched junction bases: 8. The CDR3 is 16 residues long. Germline V gives CDR1 SGHAT, CDR2 FQNNGV. Original processing methods: How many nucleated cells were present was estimated from reference gene primer amplification. Assay used: immunoSEQ multiplex PCR; TCRdb lists only in-frame clones, some missing. The V and J calls and clone size come from that table; D and trimming were worked out from the DNA. Among over 85,000 clones, around 90% were seen once, and the ten largest hold 4.5% to 5.5%.

The source material was peripheral blood. The V gene is TRBV11-2, the J gene TRBJ2-1, with TRBD1 matching 8 bases. The source of this sequence is a man in his forties or fifties with acute or convalescent COVID-19. The CDR3 region has the DNA TGTGCCAGCAGCGAGCGGACAGGGAGGCCCTACAATGAGCAGTTCTTC. Translated: CASSERTGRPYNEQFF.